The 21 T cell receptor beta chains in this list originate from one sample, sequenced in a study of blood T cell repertoires in COVID-19. Generated by immunoSEQ multiplex PCR, the TCRdb table keeps only in-frame clones and is missing some. The sample has about 150,000 clones, roughly four fifths seen once. Input material: peripheral blood. All receptors derive from a human donor with acute or convalescent COVID-19. The donor label of this sample is uncertain.

The rearrangement uses TRBV4-1 and TRBJ2-2; D remains unclear. Germline loops: CDR1 MGHRA, CDR2 YSYEKL. The V end lost 1 base, the J end lost 5 bases, and 5 bases lay between the germline ends. The CDR3 has 13 residues. The CDR3 here is CASSQVQTGELFF. The CDR3 DNA reads as TGCGCCAGCAGCCAAGTACAGACCGGGGAGCTGTTTTTT.

This sequence joins TRBV4-3 and TRBJ1-2, with a possible D match to TRBD1 (5 bases). Trimming took 3 bases from V and 4 from J, leaving 15 bases between them. The CDR3 extends over 15 amino acids. Germline-derived CDR1 and CDR2 are LGHNA and YSLEER. This chain's CDR3 is CASSQVQGWSYGYTF. The DNA for the CDR3 is TGCGCCAGCAGCCAGGTCCAGGGATGGTCCTATGGCTACACCTTC.

This chain uses TRBV6-5 with TRBJ1-2; D unclear. Germline values: CDR1 MNHEY, CDR2 SVGAGI. The CDR3 is made up of 13 amino acids. V shed 2 bases and J shed 7 bases, with 11 bases lying between them. This CDR3 reads CASSYREPSGYTF. The DNA of the CDR3 is TGTGCCAGCAGTTACAGGGAGCCAAGTGGCTACACCTTC.

The chain combines TRBV6-6 with TRBJ2-5, with 12 nucleotides matching TRBD2. CDR3 size: 19 residues. Germline V gene lookup returns CDR1 MNHNY and CDR2 SVGAGI (reference sequence). V was clipped by 5 bases and J by 4 bases; unmatched bases: 17. CDR3 nucleotides: TGTGCCAGCAGTCCGACCGCCACTCCGACTAGCGGGGGAGCAGAGACCCAGTACTTC. This encodes CASSPTATPTSGGAETQYF.

This clone has a single count. The chain carries TRBV6-2 or TRBV6-3 and TRBJ1-1, with no clear D. The germline V and J ends were trimmed by 4 bases and 7 bases, with 10 bases remaining between them. Germline CDR1 is MNHEY and CDR2 is SVGEGT. CDR3 length equals 12 residues. The CDR3, as DNA: TGTGCCAGCAGTTTAGTATGGTATGAAGCTTTCTTT. Translated, it gives CASSLVWYEAFF.

The rearrangement links TRBV19 to TRBJ2-2; 7 positions agree with TRBD2. Losses at the gene ends were 11 bases for V and 0 bases for J; bases not matched to a gene: 3. Germline lookup yields CDR1 LNHDA and CDR2 SQIVND (reference sequence). The CDR3 extends over 13 amino acids. CDR3 DNA: TGTGCCGGGGGGGGATCGAACACCGGGGAGCTGTTTTTT. Translation gives CAGGGSNTGELFF.

This clone was counted a single time. V and J are TRBV5-1 and TRBJ2-5; a weak D match, TRBD1 (6 bases). Trimming removed 8 bases at V and 0 bases at J, with 17 bases between. The CDR3 totals 15 residues. Germline-derived CDR1 and CDR2 are SGHRS and YFSETQ. The CDR3 protein is CASRRTTGNQETQYF. The CDR3 DNA sequence: TGCGCCAGTCGGAGGACAACAGGGAACCAAGAGACCCAGTACTTC.

The CDR3 sequence is CASSRGGAEYEKLFF. In DNA form, the CDR3 reads TGCGCCAGCAGCCGGGGAGGGGCGGAATATGAAAAACTGTTTTTT. The chain combines TRBV4-1 with TRBJ1-4, with D possibly TRBD1 on 5 matching bases. The CDR3 is 15 amino acids. Germline lookup yields CDR1 MGHRA and CDR2 YSYEKL. V lost 4 bases to trimming and J lost 6 bases, with 15 bases between them.

The rearrangement joins TRBV11-1 to TRBJ1-2; tentatively, D is TRBD1 (6 bases). Trimming cost V 5 bases and J 8 bases, with 12 bases left between them. Per the germline V gene, CDR1 is SGHAT and CDR2 is FQDESV (reference sequence). CDR3 length: 12 residues. The CDR3 sequence: CASSQRTVGYTF. DNA for the CDR3: TGTGCCAGCAGCCAAAGGACAGTAGGCTACACCTTC.

This chain connects TRBV30 to TRBJ2-5, with 7 nucleotides matching TRBD2. Unmatched junction bases numbered 11, after V lost 4 bases and J lost 3 bases. This CDR3 region has 15 residues. Germline loops: CDR1 GTSNPN, CDR2 SVGIG (reference sequence). The CDR3 bases are TGTGCCTGGATGACCCGGGGGGACGTTAAAGAGACCCAGTACTTC. It specifies CAWMTRGDVKETQYF.

The chain recombines TRBV5-1 with TRBJ1-2, with a tentative D call TRBD1 (5 bases). Germline CDR1 is SGHRS and CDR2 is YFSETQ. The CDR3 has 14 amino acids. Trimming took 0 bases from V and 7 from J, leaving 13 bases between them. CDR3 in amino acids: CASSLVRGSGGYTF. CDR3 in DNA: TGCGCCAGCAGCTTGGTAAGGGGTTCGGGTGGCTACACCTTC.

This chain links TRBV27 with TRBJ2-7, with 11 bases identical to TRBD1. The CDR3 consists of 15 residues. With 4 bases clipped from V and 5 bases from J, the junction kept 7 bases outside the gene matches. Germline loops: CDR1 MNHEY, CDR2 SMNVEV (reference sequence). Here the CDR3 reads CASSSGQGVAHEQYF. The CDR3 DNA is TGTGCCAGCAGTTCGGGACAGGGGGTTGCGCACGAGCAGTACTTC.

The chain links TRBV11-2 to TRBJ2-5, with 13 bases matching TRBD2. In germline, CDR1 is SGHAT, CDR2 FQNNGV. This CDR3 has 18 residues. Unmatched junction bases numbered 4, after V lost 0 bases and J lost 0 bases. The CDR3 loop is CASSLELAGGSYQETQYF. DNA of the CDR3: TGTGCCAGCAGCTTAGAACTAGCGGGGGGGAGTTACCAAGAGACCCAGTACTTC.

The table lists this clone with a few counts. This rearrangement joins TRBV12-3 or TRBV12-4 to TRBJ1-3, with D uncertain. This CDR3 is 12 amino acids long. Deletions cut 8 bases from V and 11 bases from J, with 16 bases between. The DNA for the CDR3 is TGTGCCAGCGGTGGCGAGGAAACACCCATATATTTT. Translating it yields CASGGEETPIYF.

The chain combines TRBV29-1 with TRBJ1-1; TRBD1 agrees at 8 bases. Germline CDR1 reads SQVTM; CDR2 reads ANQGSEA. Germline trimming cut 4 bases from V and 4 bases from J; bases unmatched to any gene: 5. The CDR3 loop spans 13 amino acids. CDR3 region: CSVGQGAVTEAFF. The CDR3 coding sequence is TGCAGCGTTGGGCAGGGGGCCGTCACTGAAGCTTTCTTT.

This clone appeared a few times. The rearrangement links TRBV7-3 to TRBJ2-7; 8 bases align to TRBD1. Germline assignment: CDR1 SGHTA and CDR2 FQGTGA. Losses at the gene ends were 5 bases for V and 7 bases for J; bases not matched to a gene: 7. The CDR3 is made up of 13 amino acids. CDR3 protein: CASSRTGLGEQYF. CDR3 sequence (DNA): TGTGCCAGCAGCAGGACAGGGCTCGGGGAGCAGTACTTC. Full variable domain (outside the CDR3, taken from reference TRBV7-3 and TRBJ2-7): GAGVSQTPSNKVTEKGKYVELRCDPISGHTALYWYRQSLGQGPEFLIYFQGTGAADDSGLPNDRFFAVRPEGSVSTLKIQRTERGDSAVYLCASSRTGLGEQYFGPGTRLTVT.

The rearrangement links TRBV14 to TRBJ1-2; D call uncertain. V lost 1 base to trimming and J lost 2 bases, with 11 bases between them. CDR1 is SGHDN and CDR2 is FVKESK in the germline V gene. This CDR3 has 15 amino acids. CDR3 sequence reads: CASSQVGSGNYGYTF. The CDR3 coding sequence is TGTGCCAGCAGCCAAGTGGGCTCGGGGAACTATGGCTACACCTTC.

V and J are TRBV14 and TRBJ1-2; 9 positions match TRBD1. The length of the CDR3 is 15 residues. The V and J ends lost 3 bases and 4 bases, in that order; junction bases with no gene match: 6. Germline CDR1 reads SGHDN; CDR2 reads FVKESK. CDR3 nucleotide sequence: TGTGCCAGCAGCCAGGGGACAGGGAGATCCTATGGCTACACCTTC. Its translation is CASSQGTGRSYGYTF.

This clone came up once. The chain carries TRBV5-1 and TRBJ1-2; no firm D call. Trimming cost V 0 bases and J 7 bases, with 13 bases left between them. CDR1 is SGHRS and CDR2 is YFSETQ in the germline V gene. The CDR3 totals 14 residues. CDR3 bases: TGCGCCAGCAGCTTGGTATCAGGCGGGGTTGGCTACACCTTC. Translating gives CASSLVSGGVGYTF.

V gene TRBV5-8 combines with J gene TRBJ1-4; 9 bases are a match to TRBD1. V shed 4 bases, J shed 2 bases, and the junction held 3 bases outside the gene matches. The CDR3 totals 15 residues. Per germline, CDR1 SGHTS and CDR2 YDEGEE. CDR3 sequence: CASSPGTGTNEKLFF. Here the CDR3 DNA reads TGTGCCAGCAGCCCCGGGACAGGGACTAATGAAAAACTGTTTTTT.

J is TRBJ1-2 and V is TRBV10-3; 8 nucleotides align to TRBD1. The CDR3 runs 15 residues. J lost 4 bases, V lost 2 bases, and 6 bases had no gene match. Germline V gene sequence: CDR1 ENHRY, CDR2 SYGVKD. The CDR3 sequence is CAISENRGTLYGYTF. The CDR3, as DNA: TGTGCCATCAGTGAGAACAGGGGGACTCTCTATGGCTACACCTTC.